These 17 T cell receptor beta chains share one sample of origin, sequenced in a study of T cell repertoires in cytomegalovirus infection (dated by TCRdb to about 2019). TCRdb shows the sequencer as Illumina HiSeq 1500. TCRdb's own reprocessing of the public reads used fastp at Q25 and MiXCR and kept productive beta chains. Duplicate CDR3 protein sequences are folded into a single record with the most common DNA and genes. Within this sample are some 500,000 distinct CDR3 sequences, with about 33% of them counted one time only. The ten largest clones take up 15% to 20% of the sample. According to the study, the label for this sample's treatment or condition signals: in vitro stimulation with specific CMV peptide epitopes to enrich CMV-specific T cells. The antigens these receptors bind are not known. The material was cultured PBMCs, obtained from culture after CMV antigen stimulation. The origin of the receptors is a human donor in good health (CMV status not recorded). Some clones in this sample may be carry-over from other donors' samples.

The CDR3 DNA reads TGTGCCACCAGCAGAGGACATTCACAAGAGACCCAGTACTTC. Translated: CATSRGHSQETQYF. The rearrangement uses TRBV15 and TRBJ2-5; D is unclear. Germline V lookup: CDR1 LNHNV, CDR2 YYDKDF (reference sequence). Trimming left V 1 base short and J 2 bases short, with 8 bases between. CDR3 length: 14 amino acids.

The J gene is TRBJ2-1, the V gene TRBV7-9, with D possibly matching TRBD2 (5 bases). CDR1 and CDR2 (germline): SEHNR, FQNEAQ (reference sequence). The CDR3 contains 15 residues. The V end was cut by 7 bases, the J end by 0 bases, with 13 bases between. This CDR3 is CASILVLASYNEQFF. The CDR3 nucleotides read TGTGCCAGCATACTCGTTCTAGCCTCCTACAATGAGCAGTTCTTC. Looking up the rest from reference TRBV7-9 and TRBJ2-1 gives the full variable domain: DTGVSQNPRHKITKRGQNVTFRCDPISEHNRLYWYRQTLGQGPEFLTYFQNEAQLEKSRLLSDRFSAERPKGSFSTLEIQRTEQGDSAMYLCASILVLASYNEQFFGPGTRLTVL.

V is TRBV7-6 and J is TRBJ1-2, with unresolved D. V dropped 2 bases and J dropped 8 bases, with 9 bases sitting between them. This CDR3 spans 12 amino acids. Germline V gene lookup returns CDR1 SGHVS and CDR2 FNYEAQ. The CDR3 nucleotides read TGTGCCAGCAGCTTAAGTAAGCTAGGCTACACCTTC. It codes for CASSLSKLGYTF.

The V gene is TRBV25-1, the J gene TRBJ2-3, with no clear D. The germline V gene encodes CDR1 MGHDK and CDR2 SYGVNS. This CDR3 contains 14 residues. V gave up 5 bases and J gave up 2 bases, with 11 bases separating them. This CDR3 reads CASSSALVTDTQYF. The DNA of the CDR3 is TGTGCCAGCAGTTCGGCCCTTGTCACAGATACGCAGTATTTT.

Written as DNA, the CDR3 is TGTGCCAGCAGCTTAGGAGGGACAGCTTTTGAAGCTTTCTTT. It yields the protein CASSLGGTAFEAFF. The V and J genes are TRBV7-2 and TRBJ1-1; 7 nucleotides match TRBD1. CDR1 is SGHTA, CDR2 FQGNSA, per germline. The CDR3 runs to 14 residues. Trimming took 1 base from V and 7 from J; bases not matched to a gene: 6.

This rearrangement joins TRBV30 to TRBJ1-1; unclear D gene. Germline loops: CDR1 GTSNPN, CDR2 SVGIG (reference sequence). This CDR3 is built from 13 residues. V was cut by 8 bases and J by 3 bases, with 16 bases left in between. DNA of the CDR3: TGTGCCAGGCGGAAGTCAGTTGACACTGAAGCTTTCTTT. The encoded protein is CARRKSVDTEAFF. Together with reference TRBV30 and TRBJ1-1, the CDR3 gives the full variable domain: SQTIHQWPATLVQPVGSPLSLECTVEGTSNPNLYWYRQAAGRGLQLLFYSVGIGQISSEVPQNLSASRPQDRQFILSSKKLLLSDSGFYLCARRKSVDTEAFFGQGTRLTVV.

The table lists this clonotype with a few counts. The rearrangement uses TRBV27 and TRBJ2-3; no reliable D call. CDR1 is MNHEY, CDR2 SMNVEV, per germline (reference sequence). V shed 6 bases and J shed 2 bases, with 15 bases lying between them. The length of the CDR3 is 15 residues. The CDR3 spells CASSLGLTFTDTQYF. The CDR3 DNA follows: TGTGCCAGCAGCCTGGGCCTCACGTTCACAGATACGCAGTATTTT.

This clonotype was seen more than once but under ten times. This chain uses TRBV7-3 with TRBJ2-2; no definite D call. CDR1 is SGHTA, CDR2 FQGTGA, per germline. The CDR3 covers 14 residues. Trimming left V 2 bases short and J 3 bases short, with 7 bases between. The CDR3 loop reads CASSLRPYTGELFF. The CDR3 DNA reads as TGTGCCAGCAGCTTACGCCCCTACACCGGGGAGCTGTTTTTT.

The chain couples TRBV6-2 or TRBV6-3 to TRBJ1-5, with no clear D. Germline CDR1 reads MNHEY; CDR2 reads SVGEGT. Trimming pared 0 bases from V and 9 bases from J, leaving 6 bases between. The CDR3 has 12 residues. CDR3 loop: CASSYSLRPQHF. Here the CDR3 DNA reads TGTGCCAGCAGTTACTCGCTAAGGCCCCAGCATTTT.

At least ten counts were recorded for this clonotype. The chain links TRBV7-2 to TRBJ2-5; 11 bases line up with TRBD2. V shed 5 bases, J shed 3 bases, and the junction held 11 bases outside the gene matches. Germline V gene data show CDR1 as SGHTA and CDR2 as FQGNSA. The CDR3 length is 17 residues. The CDR3 protein is CASSPPGLADGEETQYF. CDR3 nucleotides: TGTGCCAGCAGCCCTCCGGGACTAGCGGATGGGGAAGAGACCCAGTACTTC.

This clonotype showed up many times. The chain joins TRBV7-6 to TRBJ2-1, with TRBD1 identical over 8 bases. Germline assignment: CDR1 SGHVS and CDR2 FNYEAQ. Trimming took 5 bases from V and 7 from J; bases not matched to a gene: 13. CDR3 size: 16 residues. The CDR3 sequence: CASSEYRGSGQNEQFF. CDR3 DNA: TGTGCCAGCAGCGAGTACAGGGGGAGTGGGCAGAATGAGCAGTTCTTC. The full variable domain, completed using reference TRBV7-6 and TRBJ2-1, is GAGVSQSPRYKVTKRGQDVALRCDPISGHVSLYWYRQALGQGPEFLTYFNYEAQQDKSGLPNDRFSAERPEGSISTLTIQRTEQRDSAMYRCASSEYRGSGQNEQFFGPGTRLTVL.

CDR3 DNA: TGCAGTGCTAGAACTAGTCGCGCCCAAGAGACCCAGTACTTC. Its translation is CSARTSRAQETQYF. The V and J genes are TRBV20-1 and TRBJ2-5; a possible D gene is TRBD2 (5 bases). Germline V CDR1 and CDR2: DFQATT, SNEGSKA (reference sequence). The CDR3 totals 14 residues. Trimming left V 2 bases short and J 1 base short, with 11 bases between.

The chain recombines TRBV14 with TRBJ2-2, with TRBD2 identical over 9 bases. Germline V gene sequence: CDR1 SGHDN, CDR2 FVKESK. The CDR3 is made up of 14 amino acids. The V segment lost 2 bases and the J segment 6 bases; nucleotides outside the gene matches: 1. CDR3 bases: TGTGCCAGCAGCCAAATAGCGGGAGCCGGGGAGCTGTTTTTT. It codes for CASSQIAGAGELFF.

The table lists this clonotype with many counts. V gene TRBV7-2 combines with J gene TRBJ2-5, with TRBD2 identical over 15 bases. Germline lookup yields CDR1 SGHTA and CDR2 FQGNSA. The CDR3 sequence is 16 residues long. V lost 4 bases, J lost 3 bases, and 3 bases stayed unmatched. CDR3 in DNA: TGTGCCAGCAGCTCTGGGACTAGCGGGAGGAAAGAGACCCAGTACTTC. Protein product: CASSSGTSGRKETQYF.

This rearrangement joins TRBV7-2 to TRBJ2-1, with TRBD1 identical over 8 bases. The CDR3 sequence is 15 residues long. The V gene end was trimmed by 5 bases and the J gene end by 5 bases; junction bases not matched to a gene: 8. Germline-derived CDR1 and CDR2 are SGHTA and FQGNSA. Here the CDR3 reads CASSNAGTGNNEQFF. In DNA form, the CDR3 reads TGTGCCAGCAGCAACGCCGGGACAGGTAACAATGAGCAGTTCTTC. The full variable domain, its missing parts supplied by reference TRBV7-2 and TRBJ2-1, is GAGVSQSPSNKVTEKGKDVELRCDPISGHTALYWYRQSLGQGLEFLIYFQGNSAPDKSGLPSDRFSAERTGGSVSTLTIQRTQQEDSAVYLCASSNAGTGNNEQFFGPGTRLTVL.

Notes on this clonotype: One end of the junction fails to match germline, which may point to a read error. J is TRBJ1-2 and V is TRBV7-9, with TRBD1 matching over 7 bases. CDR1 is SEHNR and CDR2 is FQNEAQ in the germline V gene (reference sequence). CDR3 length: 13 residues. The CDR3 protein is CTFEPTGSYGYTF. The CDR3 bases are TGCACCTTTGAACCGACAGGGAGTTATGGCTACACCTTC.

This clonotype has only a few counts. The genes are TRBV19 and TRBJ2-1; D remains ambiguous. Germline assignment: CDR1 LNHDA and CDR2 SQIVND (reference sequence). V lost 3 bases, J lost 3 bases, and 9 bases lay in between. The CDR3 is made up of 14 amino acids. CDR3: CASSIGLVYNEQFF. CDR3 bases: TGTGCCAGTAGTATTGGTCTAGTCTACAATGAGCAGTTCTTC.